Sequencing of this T cell receptor (beta chain) was carried out in a study of T cell repertoires in cytomegalovirus infection. The table lists this clonotype with a few counts. Its matching antigen is unknown. A single record per CDR3 protein comes from TCRdb applying MiXCR to the reads. The sample has around 300,000 distinct CDR3 sequences, 22% seen once. General study points: Ex vivo responses were dominated by HLA-C-restricted CMV-specific TCR beta clonotypes. Cumulated frequencies of public TCR beta families served to identify carriers of CMV plus the relevant HLA.

Deletions cut 3 bases from V and 2 bases from J, with 10 bases between. The germline V gene encodes CDR1 KGHSH and CDR2 LQKENI. The CDR3 is 15 amino acids. This clonotype was obtained from a human donor in good health (CMV status not recorded). Some clones in this sample may be carry-over from other donors' samples. This sample comprised cultured PBMCs, obtained from culture after CMV antigen stimulation. V gene TRBV18 combines with J gene TRBJ2-2; the D gene is possibly TRBD1 (5 bases). For the CDR3, the DNA is TGTGCCAGCTCACCCTCCAGGGATAACACCGGGGAGCTGTTTTTT. Translated: CASSPSRDNTGELFF.